The clone carrying this T cell receptor (beta chain) was detected ten times or more. The antigen is undetermined. Hyperthyroidism cases were recent diagnoses of under 2 months' duration in people aged 18 to 65. Germline CDR1 and CDR2: SGHVS and FQNEAQ. CDR3 size: 15 residues. Trimming cost V 2 bases and J 5 bases; bases outside gene matches: 8. The entry originates in a study of Graves' ophthalmopathy and Graves' hyperthyroidism. Study information: At initial diagnosis, peripheral blood was obtained, and this preceded any treatment.

Beta-chain TCR CDR3 regions were amplified from RNA transcripts. HTBI primers served in a first-round RT-PCR, which a second-round multiplex PCR followed. TCRdb re-called the multiplex PCR reads through MiXCR, storing one row per CDR3 protein. The table has 600,000 to 650,000 distinct CDR3 sequences, 22% seen once; the top ten hold 7.1%. Overall study results and limits: Ophthalmopathy and stable hyperthyroidism were discriminated by a 13-signature model, with over 85% sensitivity and about 76% specificity. The blood repertoire also included most expanded thyroid clonotypes above 0.001 frequency.

V is TRBV7-8 and J is TRBJ2-5; 7 nucleotides line up with TRBD1. The clonotype originates from a woman aged 18-29 years with stable Graves' hyperthyroidism. Some clones in this sample may be carry-over from other donors' samples. Material for sequencing was peripheral blood. The CDR3 protein is CASSLRQGVGETQYF. CDR3 nucleotides: TGTGCCAGCAGCTTACGACAGGGAGTGGGCGAGACCCAGTACTTC.